This TCR beta chain was documented in a study of glioma-infiltrating T cells after dendritic cell vaccination. Study-wide background: Glioblastoma patients came from Phase I and II dendritic cell vaccination trials. Dendritic cell vaccine was injected intradermally three times, biweekly. Dendritic cells derived from monocytes and pulsed with autologous tumor lysate formed the vaccine.

The sample's time point: after dendritic cell vaccination, including at tumor progression/relapse. Produced via immunoSEQ multiplex PCR; TCRdb's table is partial and in-frame only. Of fewer than 85,000 clones in the sample, roughly 84% were seen once. This sequence was found in a human donor with glioblastoma. The sample here was blood, taken after dendritic cell vaccination.

In DNA form, the CDR3 reads TGCGCCAGCAGCCAAGTGGGGGGTTACGAGCAGTACTTC. Translation: CASSQVGGYEQYF. The V call is TRBV4-1, the J call TRBJ2-7; tentatively, D is TRBD2 (6 bases). The V end lost 1 base, the J end lost 4 bases, and 8 bases lay between the germline ends. Germline values: CDR1 MGHRA, CDR2 YSYEKL. The CDR3 loop spans 13 amino acids.